These 31 T cell receptor beta chains originate from one sample sequenced in a study of beta chain features in type 1 diabetes. Study conclusions and caveats: Type 1 diabetes patients had TCRB CDR3s that were shorter (moderately but significantly so) in all four CD4+ subsets.

These receptors have no identified antigens. Investigators reverse transcribed all isolated RNA, so they sequenced expressed TCRB transcripts. Clones were sequenced by immunoSEQ multiplex PCR, and TCRdb holds only the in-frame ones, with some missing. Of some 280,000 clones in the sample, roughly an eighth were seen once. Sequences were obtained from naive CD4+ T cells from blood. These receptors all come from a man younger than 45 with type 1 diabetes.

V is TRBV18 and J is TRBJ1-5; maybe TRBD1 (5 bases). Trimming took 3 bases from V and 5 from J, leaving 11 bases between them. The CDR3 is 14 amino acids. Germline V CDR1 and CDR2: KGHSH, LQKENI. The CDR3 loop is CASSPGQADQPQHF. The CDR3 DNA reads as TGTGCCAGCTCACCGGGGCAGGCGGATCAGCCCCAGCATTTT.

This chain links TRBV9 with TRBJ2-7, with D tentatively TRBD2 (5 bases). With 0 bases removed from V and 7 bases from J, the gap between germline ends came to 11 bases. CDR3 size: 13 residues. Looked up from germline, CDR1 is SGDLS and CDR2 is YYNGEE. CDR3 nucleotide sequence: TGTGCCAGCAGCGTAGCGGGATTAGGGGAGCAGTACTTC. It codes for CASSVAGLGEQYF.

This clone was counted between two and nine times. The chain recombines TRBV7-9 with TRBJ2-3; the match to TRBD1 covers 8 bases. The CDR3 sequence is 14 residues long. Per germline, CDR1 SEHNR and CDR2 FQNEAQ (reference sequence). Trimming at V came to 5 bases and at J to 3 bases, leaving 4 bases not matched to a gene. CDR3 DNA: TGTGCCAGCAGCCAGGGGGCCCTTACAGATACGCAGTATTTT. As protein: CASSQGALTDTQYF.

This clone was seen a few times. This sequence joins TRBV27 and TRBJ2-5, with TRBD2 matching 9 bases. V lost 3 bases and J lost 1; bases outside the gene matches: 3. Per the germline V gene, CDR1 is MNHEY and CDR2 is SMNVEV (reference sequence). CDR3 size: 15 residues. The CDR3 bases are TGTGCCAGCAGTTTTCCTAGCGGGACCCAAGAGACCCAGTACTTC. Encoded protein: CASSFPSGTQETQYF.

This clone was counted between two and nine times. The chain employs TRBV5-8 and TRBJ2-4; a possible D gene is TRBD2 (6 bases). Between the trimmed V and J ends, which lost 2 bases and 8 bases, there was a span of 11 bases. Germline V CDR1 and CDR2: SGHTS, YDEGEE. The CDR3 length is 13 residues. The CDR3 sequence: CASSFAGNDIQYF. CDR3 in DNA: TGTGCCAGCAGCTTCGCGGGGAATGACATTCAGTACTTC.

This clone was seen a handful of times. The junction and the germline gene differ at one end; a read error may be behind it. The chain joins TRBV9 to TRBJ2-1; TRBD2 matches at 11 bases. The CDR3 covers 16 residues. Germline-derived CDR1 and CDR2 are SGDLS and YYNGEE. The CDR3 protein is CASSKYTSGSFSERFF. For the CDR3, the DNA is TGTGCCAGCAGCAAATATACTAGCGGGAGTTTCTCAGAGCGGTTCTTC.

The chain is built from TRBV7-2 and TRBJ1-2; no firm D call. Trimming stripped 0 bases from V and 8 bases from J, with 7 bases between. The CDR3 runs to 12 residues. Germline V gene sequence: CDR1 SGHTA, CDR2 FQGNSA. CDR3 nucleotides: TGTGCCAGCAGCTTAGCAGTGGGCGGCTACACCTTC. This encodes CASSLAVGGYTF. Looking up the rest from reference TRBV7-2 and TRBJ1-2 gives the full variable domain: GAGVSQSPSNKVTEKGKDVELRCDPISGHTALYWYRQSLGQGLEFLIYFQGNSAPDKSGLPSDRFSAERTGGSVSTLTIQRTQQEDSAVYLCASSLAVGGYTFGSGTRLTVV.

The chain is built from TRBV18 and TRBJ1-1; tentatively, D is TRBD1 (5 bases). The V end lost 3 bases, the J end lost 0 bases, and 8 bases lay between the germline ends. This CDR3 has 14 amino acids. Germline V CDR1 and CDR2: KGHSH, LQKENI. CDR3 nucleotide sequence: TGTGCCAGCTCACCGGCAGGGCTGAACACTGAAGCTTTCTTT. Amino acid sequence: CASSPAGLNTEAFF.

The chain joins TRBV11-2 to TRBJ1-2; 12 nucleotides agree with TRBD1. Germline V gene sequence: CDR1 SGHAT, CDR2 FQNNGV. J lost 8 bases, V lost 8 bases, and 6 bases had no gene match. The CDR3 sequence is 13 residues long. The CDR3 nucleotides read TGTGCCAGCGGGGACAGGGGGCATGAAGGCTACACCTTC. This gives the protein CASGDRGHEGYTF.

The rearrangement links TRBV7-2 to TRBJ2-3; 9 bases map to TRBD1. J lost 5 bases, V lost 6 bases, and 6 bases had no gene match. The V gene's germline CDR1 is SGHTA and CDR2 FQGNSA. The CDR3 has 14 amino acids. CDR3 nucleotide sequence: TGTGCCAGCAGTAAACAGGGGGCCGGAGATACGCAGTATTTT. Translation gives CASSKQGAGDTQYF.

The V and J genes are TRBV5-1 and TRBJ2-7, with D tentatively TRBD2 (6 bases). CDR3 length: 13 residues. Trimming shortened V by 2 bases and J by 5 bases, and 11 bases separated the two germline ends. Germline values: CDR1 SGHRS, CDR2 YFSETQ. The CDR3 DNA is TGCGCCAGCAGCTTCGGAGGGGTCAACGAGCAGTACTTC. Residues: CASSFGGVNEQYF.

This chain uses TRBV2 with TRBJ2-7, with 7 bases lining up with TRBD1. Germline V lookup: CDR1 SNHLY, CDR2 FYNNEI. The CDR3 runs to 14 residues. The V gene end was trimmed by 4 bases and the J gene end by 2 bases; junction bases not matched to a gene: 5. The CDR3 loop reads CASSVRGLPYEQYF. CDR3 DNA sequence: TGTGCCAGCAGTGTTAGGGGGCTGCCCTACGAGCAGTACTTC.

This clone appeared a few times. This rearrangement joins TRBV5-4 to TRBJ2-2; 7 bases match TRBD2. Germline V gene sequence: CDR1 SGHNT, CDR2 YYREEE (reference sequence). The V and J ends lost 4 bases and 5 bases, in that order; junction bases with no gene match: 5. The length of the CDR3 is 14 residues. The CDR3 protein is CASSRSGTTGELFF. The CDR3 coding sequence is TGTGCCAGCAGCCGCAGCGGGACTACCGGGGAGCTGTTTTTT.

J is TRBJ1-4 and V is TRBV28; D uncertain. With 6 bases removed from V and 1 base from J, the gap between germline ends came to 12 bases. This CDR3 has 15 amino acids. Per the germline V gene, CDR1 is MDHEN and CDR2 is SYDVKM. This CDR3 is CASSPPPGTNEKLFF. In nucleotides, the CDR3 is TGTGCCAGCAGCCCCCCCCCGGGAACTAATGAAAAACTGTTTTTT.

The table lists this clone with a few counts. The rearrangement joins TRBV9 to TRBJ2-5; TRBD1 is a possible D gene (6 bases). The germline V gene has CDR1 SGDLS and CDR2 YYNGEE. CDR3 length: 17 residues. The V gene lost 0 bases and the J gene lost 1 base, with 16 bases spanning the gap. CDR3 loop: CASSVAVRQGGQETQYF. The CDR3 DNA reads TGTGCCAGCAGCGTAGCGGTAAGACAAGGGGGCCAAGAGACCCAGTACTTC.

This clone was detected a few times. V and J are TRBV23-1 and TRBJ1-1; tentative D call: TRBD1 (5 bases). TRBV23-1 is flagged as an ORF with uncertain function. This CDR3 has 19 amino acids. V was shortened by 0 bases and J by 1 base, with 21 bases between the two germline ends. CDR3 nucleotides: TGCGCCAGCAGTCAATCCCCTACCAGGGTGGGCCCAGAGAACACTGAAGCTTTCTTT. Translating it yields CASSQSPTRVGPENTEAFF.

This clone was seen a few times. The V and J genes are TRBV5-1 and TRBJ1-1, with a possible D match to TRBD1 (5 bases). Trimming cost V 4 bases and J 5 bases, with 12 bases left between them. This CDR3 region has 13 residues. Germline-derived CDR1 and CDR2 are SGHRS and YFSETQ. DNA of the CDR3: TGCGCCAGCAGCCCGGGGGGTGGGACTGAAGCTTTCTTT. It yields the protein CASSPGGGTEAFF.

This clone was observed a handful of times. The identical CDR3 is also encoded by other nucleotide sequences in the sample. The rearrangement joins TRBV29-1 to TRBJ2-3; tentatively, D is TRBD2 (6 bases). The CDR3 consists of 13 residues. Trimming took off 3 bases at V and 2 bases at J, with 9 bases between the two ends. Germline assignment: CDR1 SQVTM and CDR2 ANQGSEA. The DNA of the CDR3 is TGCAGCGTTGAGGGACTTACCACAGATACGCAGTATTTT. Its translation is CSVEGLTTDTQYF.

This clone was counted only a few times. The chain recombines TRBV29-1 with TRBJ2-5; 9 bases match TRBD2. The CDR3 extends over 13 amino acids. Germline V gives CDR1 SQVTM, CDR2 ANQGSEA. V dropped 3 bases and J dropped 4; count of bases not matched to a gene: 3. CDR3 sequence reads: CSVDARGGETQYF. DNA of the CDR3: TGCAGCGTTGACGCGCGGGGGGGAGAGACCCAGTACTTC.

This clone showed up just a few times. The V call is TRBV6-4, the J call TRBJ2-3, with 10 bases fitting TRBD2. With 4 bases clipped from V and 5 bases from J, the junction kept 6 bases outside the gene matches. Germline values: CDR1 MRHNA, CDR2 SNTAGT. The CDR3 has 15 amino acids. This CDR3 reads CASSGLAGAVDTQYF. The CDR3 DNA sequence: TGTGCCAGCAGTGGGCTAGCGGGAGCGGTAGATACGCAGTATTTT.

The chain couples TRBV29-1 to TRBJ1-2, with TRBD1 matching 9 bases. Germline assignment: CDR1 SQVTM and CDR2 ANQGSEA. This CDR3 contains 13 residues. Trimming cost V 5 bases and J 5 bases; bases outside gene matches: 6. The CDR3 loop is CSVSRDRVYGYTF. DNA for the CDR3: TGCAGCGTTTCCCGGGACAGGGTGTATGGCTACACCTTC.

This clone occurred a few times. DNA of the CDR3: TGTGCCAGCAGTTCGCCAGGACGGGGATACGAGCAGTACTTC. Amino acids: CASSSPGRGYEQYF. The chain couples TRBV28 to TRBJ2-7; D might be TRBD2 (5 bases). The CDR3 has 14 amino acids. V dropped 4 bases and J dropped 4 bases, with 14 bases sitting between them. Per germline, CDR1 MDHEN and CDR2 SYDVKM.

This clone was seen a handful of times. V gene TRBV27 combines with J gene TRBJ1-2; 7 bases fit TRBD1. CDR1 MNHEY and CDR2 SMNVEV come from the germline V gene (reference sequence). The V gene end was trimmed by 5 bases and the J gene end by 7 bases; junction bases not matched to a gene: 7. The CDR3 totals 13 residues. CDR3 in DNA: TGTGCCAGCAGTGTCAGGGGGGCGGTTGGCTACACCTTC. Amino acids: CASSVRGAVGYTF.

V gene TRBV11-2 combines with J gene TRBJ2-3, with 9 bases lining up with TRBD1. V was clipped by 2 bases and J by 5 bases; unmatched bases: 5. The CDR3 runs 15 residues. Germline-derived CDR1 and CDR2 are SGHAT and FQNNGV. In DNA form, the CDR3 reads TGTGCCAGCAGCTTACGGGGGACAGGGCAAGATACGCAGTATTTT. Protein sequence: CASSLRGTGQDTQYF.

The gene calls are TRBV5-1 and TRBJ2-7, with 8 bases that match TRBD2. The CDR3 is made up of 16 amino acids. Germline assignment: CDR1 SGHRS and CDR2 YFSETQ. V lost 4 bases to trimming and J lost 3 bases; unmatched junction nucleotides: 12. Here the CDR3 reads CASSPVLAGGVYEQYF. CDR3 coding DNA: TGCGCCAGCAGCCCGGTTCTGGCGGGGGGAGTCTACGAGCAGTACTTC.

Concerning this clone itself: This sample also contains other DNA sequences that code for the same CDR3. The rearrangement uses TRBV18 and TRBJ2-1; no reliable D call. V lost 3 bases and J lost 1, with 7 bases in between. The CDR3 has 14 amino acids. The V gene's germline CDR1 is KGHSH and CDR2 LQKENI. The CDR3 loop is CASSPSSSYNEQFF. The CDR3 nucleotides are TGTGCCAGCTCACCTAGCAGTTCCTACAATGAGCAGTTCTTC. Full variable domain (missing parts from reference TRBV18 and TRBJ2-1): NAGVMQNPRHLVRRRGQEARLRCSPMKGHSHVYWYRQLPEEGLKFMVYLQKENIIDESGMPKERFSAEFPKEGPSILRIQQVVRGDSAAYFCASSPSSSYNEQFFGPGTRLTVL.

The chain carries TRBV12-5 and TRBJ2-1; D ambiguous. CDR1 is LGHNT, CDR2 FRNRAP, per germline. The CDR3 consists of 13 residues. The ends were cut back, 4 bases at V and 10 bases at J, with 14 bases in the middle. CDR3 sequence (DNA): TGTGCTAGTGGTTCCCATCTGTTTGGCGAGCAGTTCTTC. Amino acid sequence: CASGSHLFGEQFF. The complete variable domain, with remaining parts taken from reference TRBV12-5 and TRBJ2-1, reads DARVTQTPRHKVTEMGQEVTMRCQPILGHNTVFWYRQTMMQGLELLAYFRNRAPLDDSGMPKDRFSAEMPDATLATLKIQPSEPRDSAVYFCASGSHLFGEQFFGPGTRLTVL.

This clone has more than one count but fewer than ten. The chain joins TRBV6-1 to TRBJ2-3; D gene ambiguous. Trimming removed 5 bases at V and 9 bases at J, with 12 bases between. This CDR3 is 12 amino acids long. In germline, CDR1 is MNHNS, CDR2 SASEGT. The CDR3 DNA follows: TGTGCCAGCAGTCCTCGAGAGCGAACGCAGTATTTT. It specifies CASSPRERTQYF.

This clone was seen a few times. CDR3 loop: CASSGREGAGDTQYF. CDR3 DNA sequence: TGTGCCAGCAGCGGTCGGGAGGGCGCCGGGGATACGCAGTATTTT. The J gene is TRBJ2-3, the V gene TRBV11-3, with TRBD2 matching 8 bases. CDR3 length: 15 residues. The V and J ends lost 5 bases and 6 bases, in that order; junction bases with no gene match: 10. Per the germline V gene, CDR1 is SGHNT and CDR2 is YENEEA.

This clone came up a few times. In DNA form, the CDR3 reads TGTGCCAGCAGTTTATCGCGGGGGGAGACCATTCAGTACTTC. This encodes CASSLSRGETIQYF. This rearrangement joins TRBV27 to TRBJ2-4; TRBD2 matches 8 bases. This CDR3 region has 14 residues. The germline CDR1 and CDR2 sequences are MNHEY and SMNVEV (reference sequence). V lost 0 bases, J lost 9 bases, and 4 bases stayed unmatched.

The V call is TRBV9, the J call TRBJ2-1; TRBD2 agrees at 7 bases. Unmatched junction bases numbered 14, after V lost 0 bases and J lost 8 bases. Germline assignment: CDR1 SGDLS and CDR2 YYNGEE. This CDR3 spans 17 amino acids. In nucleotides, the CDR3 is TGTGCCAGCAGCGTAGAAGAAGCGGGACCCCCGTTCCATGAGCAGTTCTTC. Its protein product is CASSVEEAGPPFHEQFF.